This TCR beta chain was recorded in a study of cytomegalovirus exposure and HLA in healthy donors (dated by TCRdb to about 2017). The study in broad terms: An earlier analysis of about 560 of the donors reported 276 Gb of sequence data and approximately 120 million unique TCR beta sequences obtained from about 179 million T cells. An early release that covered fewer than 750 HLA-typed donors contained 300 to 350 gigabases of sequencing data and about 84 million unique TCR sequences. In addition to the first cohort of 666 subjects, a separate validation cohort of around 110 different subjects was used. Rather than drawing on any new phenotypic data, the later analysis identified candidate immune exposures from TCR beta sequences and the way those sequences occurred across donors. Every discovery cohort repertoire had been produced on one sequencing platform. The study used immunosequencing to profile the T cell repertoires of 670 or so subjects and linked those repertoires to cytomegalovirus serostatus. In a later genetic analysis, genome-wide SNP genotypes for about 55% of the roughly 700 donors were used, and that subset was treated as a discovery cohort. Donor age, sex, ethnicity and CMV serostatus were compiled alongside the repertoire data. The aim of the study was to test whether cataloging public T cell receptors could identify signatures of past pathogen exposure. On average, 235,054 unique TCR beta nucleotide sequences were sequenced per donor among several hundred genotyped donors of the cohort, with 15% to 20% of those sequences being non-productive. Roughly 5 DR-DQ haplotypes were treated as single units for association and clustering because of strong linkage in the cohort. The study combined high-throughput TCR immunosequencing, statistical association of individual TCRs with disease status, and machine learning to predict cytomegalovirus infection status. To decide whether each TCR beta V gene segment behaved as functional or pseudogenic, an earlier analysis of some 600 of the donors relied on high-throughput TCR beta sequencing. A later analysis re-analyzed previously published TCR beta repertoires from several hundred donors and added high-resolution HLA genotyping to study TCR occurrence patterns. Both class I and class II loci were covered by HLA typing, at four-digit resolution. The number of donors typed differed by locus, with roughly 620-630 for A, B, C, DRB1 and DQB1, around 560 for DQA1, 600 to 610 for DPA1, and over 400 for DPB1. Of the roughly 400 genotyped donors, approximately 81% were placed in the genetic ancestry cluster associated with self-reported Caucasian donors. The paper as a whole reports these results and caveats: Because HLA typing was unavailable for some donors at each locus, only the typed subset was used in association tests. According to a later analysis, parvovirus B19, influenza, CMV and Epstein-Barr virus appeared linked to several top co-occurrence clusters. In this cohort, only TCR beta chains were sequenced, and detectable features were limited by the absence of alpha or paired-chain data. According to the authors, the approach could potentially be generalized to other disease states and immunological phenotypes. Correlated functional status among segregating V segments might be attributable to linkage disequilibrium, but an unknown experimental factor could not be ruled out. In a later analysis, 15,000 to 20,000 TCR beta sequences were associated with specific HLA alleles at a false discovery rate of 0.05. A cluster of highly shared sequence variants was judged likely to represent a technical artifact of the sequencing pipeline. Across donors, most TCR sequences were observed very rarely, whereas some public TCRs were present in many individuals. Assigning TCR associations to individual alleles was difficult when HLA alleles, especially DR and DQ, strongly co-occurred. Broadly in line with IMGT annotations, most TCR beta V segments showed up in productive rearrangements about 90% or about 30% of the time in an earlier analysis of approximately 600 of the donors. Because the 87-base-pair reads could not distinguish some IMGT-functional V segments, including TRBV6-2 and TRBV6-3, those segments were excluded. Compared with equally common non-associated chains, HLA-associated TCR beta chains in a later analysis were more clonally expanded and had lower generation probabilities. In a later genetic analysis, fewer N-insertions in productive TCRs were reported among donors in an Asian-associated ancestry cluster than the approximately 710-donor mean. Immune exposure information for the cohort was limited to CMV serostatus. Three of the identified cytomegalovirus-associated TCR beta chains were confirmed in vitro to be specific for cytomegalovirus antigens. A later analysis found that most CMV-associated TCR beta chains appeared HLA-restricted, with HLA associations seemingly driven largely by CMV exposure. A further reported finding was that TCR beta sequences accurately predicted the HLA-A and HLA-B alleles for most subjects in the first cohort. In a later genetic analysis, a missense DCLRE1C variant was associated with V-gene and J-gene trimming of TCR beta chains, and the association was replicated in an independent cohort. The study listed around 160 TCR beta chains as associated with cytomegalovirus. Sequencing depth was assumed to be roughly uniform across donors in the presence/absence analyses, though that assumption may not hold. According to a later analysis, TCR association rates differed among HLA loci, with DRB1 alleles showing the most associated TCRs and HLA-C alleles showing the fewest. The earlier analysis of some 560 of the donors excluded 15 to 20 rarely observed V segments, including chromosome 9 orphons, because counts were too low. Cytomegalovirus status was reported to be diagnosed by the classifier with high specificity and sensitivity in both the original and validation cohorts.

The cohort comprised approximately 700 healthy bone marrow donors. At the time of sampling, every cohort member was nominally healthy, though immune exposures that went unrecorded were likely present. The donor was CMV seronegative and was included in the group of 352 seronegative cohort members. Every donor gave a peripheral blood sample, and the peripheral blood mononuclear cells from that sample were used for TCR beta sequencing. Genomic DNA extraction from the blood cell samples was performed with the Qiagen DNeasy Blood Extraction Kit. Receptor libraries were prepared by the immunoSEQ multiplex PCR assay. The multiplex PCR relied on a mix of 60 forward primers for TCR Vbeta segments and 13 reverse primers for TCR Jbeta segments. The CDR3 region of rearranged TCR beta genes was amplified from genomic DNA with a multiplex PCR assay. The amplified TCR beta libraries were sequenced on the Illumina HiSeq System as 87-base-pair reads. In the source study's methods: In a later analysis, approximately 74 million unique TCR beta chains were counted across the 650 to 700 repertoires, and roughly 11 million of these chains were shared by at least two donors. Raw reads were error-corrected and collapsed into unique sequences with a nearest-neighbor algorithm that merged closely related sequences to remove PCR and sequencing errors. To assign V, D and J gene segments, CDR3 sequences were aligned to IMGT reference sequences. For a sequence to be retained, a match of at least six nucleotides to both a V gene segment and a J gene segment was required. A rearrangement was called productive if the CDR3 had no stop codons and remained in frame with V and J, and every other rearrangement was called non-productive. CDR3 was defined by IMGT convention, running from the second conserved V-encoded cysteine to the conserved J-encoded phenylalanine. Sequences without an unambiguous match to a single V gene segment were excluded from the earlier analysis of about 600 of the donors. An earlier analysis of several hundred of the donors called V segments functional above 56.7% productive rearrangements and segregating when the between-donor standard deviation exceeded 5%. A statistical classification framework was developed to diagnose cytomegalovirus status using the catalog of TCR beta chain sequences. In a later analysis, V and J genes were assigned by comparing TCR nucleotide sequences against IMGT/GENE-DB human TR gene sequences. Using the TCRdist pipeline, a later analysis assigned CDR3 sequences along with most-parsimonious VDJ recombination scenarios. In a later analysis, every TCR beta chain was defined by the combination of its CDR3 amino acid sequence and its V-gene family, and reads without a unique V-gene family were dropped. As a way to deal with suspected cross-contamination and a sequencing artifact, a later analysis dropped under 600 nucleotide sequences that were highly shared and had low generation probability. In a later analysis, a clonal expansion index was calculated for each public chain from normalized within-repertoire ranks of inferred template counts. In a later analysis, generation probabilities were computed using a VDJ recombination model fitted to out-of-frame rearrangements, and the results were checked against IGoR. In a later analysis, TCR-TCR, TCR-HLA and TCR-CMV co-occurrence was scored with hypergeometric tests, and a repertoire-size bias correction was applied to TCR pairs. False discovery rates were estimated in a later analysis by permuting HLA or CMV assignments 20 times. In a later analysis, co-occurring TCRs were grouped with DBSCAN, and TCRdist sequence similarity was added when clustering was performed within HLA-allele-positive subsets. Repertoires with fewer than 30,000 or more than 120,000 public chains, plus five repertoires with anomalous nucleotide sharing, were excluded from co-occurrence clustering. Held by TCRdb, this immuneACCESS table contains in-frame sequences only and omits some clones. Under half of the omission traces to an unresolved V gene where checked; the cause of the rest is unknown. The V and J calls and clone size are taken from that table; D and trimming were inferred from the DNA. The sample table lists almost 200,000 clones, just over 75% of them with a count of one. 1.5% to 2% of the sample rests with the top ten.

The CDR3 runs 13 residues from the cysteine to the phenylalanine. Of all the DNA, just the CDR3 is kept, 39 bases in frame from base 1. V lost 0 bases and J lost 3 bases; the stretch between them is 5 bases long. The germline V gene provides CDR1 KGHSH and CDR2 LQKENI. Comments on this clone: There is no known antigen for this receptor. No much larger clonotype is one base removed from it; base qualities were not supplied.

The chain is made from TRBV18 and TRBJ1-1, with the D gene uncertain. The receptor was derived from a man aged 25 to 40 in good health and CMV-seronegative. The sample comprised PBMCs. This receptor carries the CDR3 CASSPPQYTEAFF. Here is the DNA: TGTGCCAGCTCACCACCGCAGTACACTGAAGCTTTCTTT.